Listed here are 2 T cell receptor beta chains from one sample, sequenced in a study of T cell repertoires in cytomegalovirus infection. These receptors lack a known antigen. A single record per CDR3 protein comes from TCRdb applying MiXCR to the reads. The data show approximately 350,000 distinct CDR3 sequences, about 35% seen once. Sequencing was performed on cultured PBMCs, taken from culture after CMV antigen stimulation. These receptors all come from a human donor in good health (CMV status not recorded). Some clones in this sample may be carry-over from other donors' samples.

This clonotype occurred many times. The chain combines TRBV19 with TRBJ1-5; 9 bases are a match to TRBD1. Unmatched junction bases numbered 7, after V lost 9 bases and J lost 4 bases. CDR1 is LNHDA and CDR2 is SQIVND in the germline V gene (reference sequence). This CDR3 region has 14 residues. The CDR3 spells CASRDRVKNQPQHF. CDR3 nucleotides: TGTGCCAGCAGGGACAGGGTGAAGAATCAGCCCCAGCATTTT.

The J gene is TRBJ2-1, the V gene TRBV28; 10 bases are shared with TRBD2. Germline CDR1 is MDHEN and CDR2 is SYDVKM. The length of the CDR3 is 15 residues. With 3 bases clipped from V and 6 bases from J, the junction kept 5 bases outside the gene matches. Here the CDR3 DNA reads TGTGCCAGCAGTTTTGGACTAGCGGAAGGCAATGAGCAGTTCTTC. Translating it yields CASSFGLAEGNEQFF.